The 2 T cell receptor beta chains reported below all come from one sample, sequenced in a study of human T cells and chemical hapten exposure. TCRdb itself ran the RACE reads through MiXCR, one entry per CDR3 protein. In the table there are some 200,000 distinct CDR3 sequences, roughly 30% of which are singletons. The time point is: pre-sensitization, week 0. The treatment denotes: therapeutic diphenylcyclopropenone sensitization with weekly scalp DPC. Here the sequenced sample was whole blood, taken in connection with sensitization to the hapten diphenylcyclopropenone (DPC). The receptors were sampled from a woman aged 30 to 39 with alopecia areata. Some clones in this sample may be carry-over from other donors' samples.

This clonotype was counted many times. This chain joins TRBV4-1 and TRBJ1-2, with TRBD1 as a possible D gene (5 bases). Germline-derived CDR1 and CDR2 are MGHRA and YSYEKL. V gave up 4 bases and J gave up 8 bases, with 14 bases separating them. The CDR3 covers 13 residues. The CDR3 sequence: CASSLIDRSGYTF. DNA for the CDR3: TGCGCCAGCAGCCTTATCGACAGATCAGGCTACACCTTC.

The rearrangement joins TRBV9 to TRBJ2-7; TRBD1 aligns across 7 bases. The V and J ends lost 3 bases and 0 bases, in that order; junction bases with no gene match: 6. The CDR3 is 15 residues long. Looked up from germline, CDR1 is SGDLS and CDR2 is YYNGEE. Here the CDR3 reads CASSARDSNSYEQYF. CDR3 DNA sequence: TGTGCCAGCAGCGCCCGGGACAGCAACTCCTACGAGCAGTACTTC.